Listed here are 14 T cell receptor beta chains from one sample, sequenced in a study of blood T cell repertoires in COVID-19. The protocol was immunoSEQ multiplex PCR, while the TCRdb copy is restricted to in-frame clones and leaves out a portion. The sample lists approximately 120,000 clones, approximately 90% seen once, with approximately 19% in the top ten. The specimen was peripheral blood. These receptors all stem from a human donor with acute or convalescent COVID-19. The donor label of this sample is uncertain.

The chain combines TRBV18 with TRBJ1-3; 8 positions match TRBD1. Germline V CDR1 and CDR2: KGHSH, LQKENI. V dropped 4 bases and J dropped 2; count of bases not matched to a gene: 7. This CDR3 comprises 16 residues. In DNA, the CDR3 is TGTGCCAGCTCACTAAGGACAGGGCAGGCTGGAAACACCATATATTTT. Residues: CASSLRTGQAGNTIYF. The whole variable domain, remainder taken from reference TRBV18 and TRBJ1-3, is NAGVMQNPRHLVRRRGQEARLRCSPMKGHSHVYWYRQLPEEGLKFMVYLQKENIIDESGMPKERFSAEFPKEGPSILRIQQVVRGDSAAYFCASSLRTGQAGNTIYFGEGSWLTVV.

The V and J genes are TRBV5-4 and TRBJ1-2, with a tentative D call TRBD1 (5 bases). Deletions cut 6 bases from V and 1 base from J, with 16 bases between. This CDR3 is 15 amino acids long. Germline values: CDR1 SGHNT, CDR2 YYREEE (reference sequence). CDR3 sequence (DNA): TGTGCCAGCACCCCCGGGGGTGGCGGTAACTATGGCTACACCTTC. It yields the protein CASTPGGGGNYGYTF. Full variable domain (remainder filled in from reference TRBV5-4 and TRBJ1-2): ETGVTQSPTHLIKTRGQQVTLRCSSQSGHNTVSWYQQALGQGPQFIFQYYREEENGRGNFPPRFSGLQFPNYSSELNVNALELDDSALYLCASTPGGGGNYGYTFGSGTRLTVV.

This clone has only one observation. The chain has TRBV18 and TRBJ1-4; 7 bases fit TRBD1. Germline-derived CDR1 and CDR2 are KGHSH and LQKENI. Germline trimming cut 3 bases from V and 5 bases from J; bases unmatched to any gene: 9. The CDR3 contains 16 residues. The CDR3 sequence: CASSPFDRVLNEKLFF. The DNA of the CDR3 is TGTGCCAGCTCACCGTTCGACAGGGTCTTAAATGAAAAACTGTTTTTT.

J is TRBJ1-1 and V is TRBV28; D might be TRBD1 (6 bases). CDR3 length: 14 residues. Germline V gene data show CDR1 as MDHEN and CDR2 as SYDVKM. Trimming took off 10 bases at V and 0 bases at J, with 15 bases between the two ends. This chain's CDR3 is CATRDTVVNTEAFF. CDR3 nucleotide sequence: TGTGCCACCCGGGACACGGTCGTGAACACTGAAGCTTTCTTT.

The chain joins TRBV6-7 to TRBJ2-4, with a tentative D call TRBD2 (5 bases). TRBV6-7 carries the ORF label, with uncertain function. V dropped 6 bases and J dropped 8 bases, with 11 bases sitting between them. The CDR3 consists of 12 residues. This CDR3 reads CASRPASHIQYF. CDR3 coding DNA: TGTGCCAGCAGACCCGCTAGCCACATTCAGTACTTC.

The chain recombines TRBV19 with TRBJ1-1, with D unresolved. The germline V and J ends were trimmed by 7 bases and 3 bases, with 15 bases remaining between them. The CDR3 has 14 amino acids. Germline CDR1 LNHDA, CDR2 SQIVND (reference sequence). Written as DNA, the CDR3 is TGTGCCAGTACGAGGAGACGGGGATACACTGAAGCTTTCTTT. Translating gives CASTRRRGYTEAFF.

The chain is built from TRBV19 and TRBJ2-3, with 9 bases fitting TRBD2. Germline CDR1 is LNHDA and CDR2 is SQIVND (reference sequence). The CDR3 extends over 15 amino acids. V shed 6 bases and J 0 bases; nucleotides not matched to a gene: 4. As DNA, the CDR3 is TGTGCCAGTAGAGGGACTAGCCTGAGCACAGATACGCAGTATTTT. It specifies CASRGTSLSTDTQYF.

This clone came up once. The chain joins TRBV6-5 to TRBJ2-1; TRBD2 aligns across 9 bases. This CDR3 region has 15 residues. Losses at the gene ends were 6 bases for V and 7 bases for J; bases not matched to a gene: 10. Germline values: CDR1 MNHEY, CDR2 SVGAGI. CDR3 DNA: TGTGCCAGCAGAGCCGGCCGCGGGGGGGCAAATGAGCAGTTCTTC. Residues: CASRAGRGGANEQFF.

The chain uses TRBV19 and TRBJ2-1; D not resolved. V dropped 1 base and J dropped 0 bases, with 7 bases sitting between them. In germline, CDR1 is LNHDA, CDR2 SQIVND (reference sequence). This CDR3 is 15 amino acids long. The CDR3 nucleotides are TGTGCCAGTAGTATAGTGGCAGTCTCCTACAATGAGCAGTTCTTC. It specifies CASSIVAVSYNEQFF.

The chain combines TRBV25-1 with TRBJ1-1, with D perhaps matching TRBD1 (6 bases). Germline CDR1 and CDR2: MGHDK and SYGVNS. V lost 10 bases, J lost 4 bases, and 13 bases lay in between. CDR3 length equals 12 residues. The CDR3 loop is CANRTVGTEAFF. As DNA, the CDR3 is TGTGCCAACAGGACAGTGGGCACTGAAGCTTTCTTT.

This sequence joins TRBV11-3 and TRBJ1-2; possible D gene TRBD1, 6 bases. This CDR3 spans 15 amino acids. Trimming pared 0 bases from V and 5 bases from J, leaving 13 bases between. Germline CDR1 SGHNT, CDR2 YENEEA. In DNA, the CDR3 is TGTGCCAGCAGCTTAGATCTTGGGGGCCGGTATGGCTACACCTTC. Amino acid sequence: CASSLDLGGRYGYTF.

The V gene is TRBV21-1, the J gene TRBJ2-7; the table names TRBD2, a call not compared with the DNA. TRBV21-1 is a recognized pseudogene. The CDR3 contains 13 residues. CDR3: CASTLRGGHEQYF. CDR3 bases: TGTGCCAGCACCCTCCGGGGGGGGCACGAGCAGTACTTC.

This chain connects TRBV5-1 to TRBJ1-2; weak D call: TRBD1 (5 bases). The CDR3 spans 14 residues. Between the trimmed V and J ends, which lost 4 bases and 4 bases, there was a span of 14 bases. The germline V gene encodes CDR1 SGHRS and CDR2 YFSETQ. The CDR3 sequence: CASSVGVGPYGYTF. The CDR3 DNA is TGCGCCAGCAGCGTAGGGGTTGGGCCCTATGGCTACACCTTC.

V is TRBV21-1 and J is TRBJ2-1; the DNA was not used to check the table's D call, TRBD1. TRBV21-1 is described as a pseudogene. This CDR3 is built from 15 residues. The CDR3 loop is CASSSHRVPYNEQFF. The DNA for the CDR3 is TGTGCCAGCAGCTCTCACAGGGTCCCCTACAATGAGCAGTTCTTC.